The 3 T cell receptor beta chains below were found in one sample sequenced in a study of OX40 agonist ivuxolimab in advanced cancers. Data came from immunoSEQ multiplex PCR; TCRdb stores just in-frame clones and leaves some out. The data show 55,000 to 70,000 clones, under 85% seen once. This specimen was CD4+ or CD8+ T cells sorted from blood, taken in a trial of the OX40 agonist ivuxolimab. The receptors were sampled from an adult with an advanced solid tumor such as melanoma, head and neck, liver or kidney cancer.

The chain uses TRBV25-1 and TRBJ2-2; no reliable D call. Looked up from germline, CDR1 is MGHDK and CDR2 is SYGVNS. Trimming took off 10 bases at V and 1 base at J, with 4 bases between the two ends. CDR3 length equals 11 residues. CDR3 sequence (DNA): TGTGCCACCCAGAACACCGGGGAGCTGTTTTTT. Its translation is CATQNTGELFF.

The rearrangement links TRBV6-6 to TRBJ2-7; the match to TRBD2 covers 13 bases. CDR3 length: 14 amino acids. V trimming: 6 bases; J trimming: 11 bases; junction bases outside the gene matches: 10. Germline CDR1 and CDR2: MNHNY and SVGAGI (reference sequence). The CDR3 sequence: CASRSSGTSGVEYF. The CDR3 DNA sequence: TGTGCCAGCAGGTCTTCCGGGACTAGCGGGGTGGAGTACTTC.

The chain combines TRBV6-5 with TRBJ2-1; TRBD2 agrees at 7 bases. CDR3 length: 14 amino acids. Germline values: CDR1 MNHEY, CDR2 SVGAGI. Germline trimming cut 4 bases from V and 4 bases from J; bases unmatched to any gene: 4. This chain's CDR3 is CASSSGTTYNEQFF. DNA for the CDR3: TGTGCCAGCAGTTCCGGGACTACTTACAATGAGCAGTTCTTC.